This T cell receptor (beta chain) was recorded in a study of blood T cell repertoires in COVID-19. The V end lost 1 base, the J end lost 4 bases, and 10 bases lay between the germline ends. Germline assignment: CDR1 SGHVS and CDR2 FQNEAQ. This CDR3 comprises 14 residues. The protocol was immunoSEQ multiplex PCR, while the TCRdb copy is restricted to in-frame clones and leaves out a portion. The repertoire holds under 450,000 clones, with around 83% as singletons. This sequence was found in a woman between 45 and 65 years old who had recovered from COVID-19. V usage is TRBV7-8 and J usage is TRBJ1-2; weak D call: TRBD1 (5 bases). The sequenced material came from PBMCs or T cells enriched from blood (not recorded which). CDR3 nucleotide sequence: TGTGCCAGCAGCTTAGATCGACAGAGCTATGGCTACACCTTC. Residues: CASSLDRQSYGYTF.